This T cell receptor beta chain was captured in a study of T-cell reconstitution after alpha-beta-depleted transplantation in children. Trimming at V came to 3 bases and at J to 3 bases, leaving 9 bases not matched to a gene. The CDR3 length is 16 residues. The germline CDR1 and CDR2 sequences are KGHSH and LQKENI. Regarding the study as a whole: Expanded graft clones, several hundred of them, were reportedly the source of alpha-beta T cells about two months after transplant. Some patients' high day-60 TCRbeta diversity was traced to surviving recipient T cells and thymic progenitors. T cells produced anew were the main source of T-cell counts and diversity one year after transplant.

Unique molecular identifiers were used in preparing the TCRbeta library. TCRdb fed the PCR reads into MiXCR, producing one record per CDR3 protein. The sample records approximately 980,000 distinct CDR3 sequences, about 26% being singletons. This clonotype was picked up many times. Antigen: not known. The sequence derives from a boy under two years old who had a stem cell transplant for SCID, so the T cells may come from the graft donor. The material was PBMCs, mostly from graft donor cells, obtained 360 days after TCRalphabeta/CD19-depleted stem cell transplant. The chain is built from TRBV18 and TRBJ2-7, with 9 positions matching TRBD1. In nucleotides, the CDR3 is TGTGCCAGCTCACCCCTGGGACAGGGAAGCAACTACGAGCAGTACTTC. Translating gives CASSPLGQGSNYEQYF.